These T cell receptor beta chains were read from a single sample in a study of cytomegalovirus exposure and HLA in healthy donors. TCRdb keeps only in-frame clones here, not all; method: immunoSEQ multiplex PCR. The profile covers fewer than 60,000 clones, with 70% to 80% appearing a single time and roughly 3.4% taken by the ten largest. The sample taken for sequencing was PBMCs. These receptors were collected from a woman in her forties in good health and CMV-seropositive. Both conserved end residues are trimmed from each CDR3. D genes are given only for firm matches.

>TRBV7-2|TRBD2|TRBJ2-7
ASTRLAGGHEQY
>TRBV6-1|TRBD1|TRBJ1-2
ASSDSGGFGYT
>TRBV28|TRBD2|TRBJ2-5
ASSFSGGVQETQY
>TRBV5-1|TRBD1|TRBJ1-1
ASSASGGRTEAF
>TRBV7-6|TRBD1|TRBJ1-2
ASSSWTGQGYT
>TRBV6-5|NA|TRBJ1-1
ASSYRRGTEAF
>TRBV19|TRBD1|TRBJ2-7
ASSIEGQVGYEQY
>TRBV6-5|NA|TRBJ1-1
ASSYIRQMNTEAF
>TRBV7-2|TRBD2|TRBJ2-3
ASSLSGGADTQY
>TRBV4-1|NA|TRBJ2-5
ASSQVFAIETQY
>TRBV6-1|TRBD1|TRBJ2-7
ASSWDRDYEQY
>TRBV6-5|TRBD1|TRBJ2-7
ASSYASGQGIYEQY
>TRBV19|NA|TRBJ1-2
ASTRRDSGANYGYT
>TRBV11-2|TRBD2|TRBJ2-1
ASSSLAIYNEQF
>TRBV7-2|TRBD1|TRBJ1-6
ASSLGGTENSPLH
>TRBV7-9|TRBD1|TRBJ1-3
ASRGTARSGLEYTIY
>TRBV11-2|NA|TRBJ2-7
ASSLVGGAYEQY
>TRBV11-2|NA|TRBJ2-7
ASSLGPTDEQY
>TRBV14|TRBD1|TRBJ2-5
ASSWDREETQY
>TRBV5-1|NA|TRBJ1-2
ASSLEGVPNYGYT
>TRBV7-9|NA|TRBJ2-1
ASSPQNSNEQF
>TRBV19|TRBD1|TRBJ1-1
ASSMGDSSEAF